This T cell receptor beta chain originates from a study of T-cell memory formation after mild COVID-19. This clonotype was counted a few times. TCRdb called the 5' RACE reads again in MiXCR, with one record for every CDR3 protein. The table lists approximately 500,000 distinct CDR3 sequences, approximately 23% of them singletons. This CDR3 is built from 15 residues. Germline V lookup: CDR1 LGHNA, CDR2 YNFKEQ. Deletions cut 1 base from V and 0 bases from J, with 10 bases between. Sequenced material: PBMCs or a T cell subset sorted from them (not recorded which). The V gene is TRBV4-2, the J gene TRBJ2-7; D is unresolved. The source is an adult woman who had mild COVID-19 (a few samples of this study predate the infection). Cell type and time point are not known. Here the CDR3 reads CASSQGAAFSYEQYF. The CDR3 coding sequence is TGTGCCAGCAGCCAAGGGGCAGCCTTCTCCTACGAGCAGTACTTC.